The entry below gives a single T cell receptor beta chain sequence along with its context. No cognate antigen has been identified for it. Base qualities are not at hand, and no much larger clone is one base apart. The data were obtained in a study of PD-1 blockade in classical Hodgkin lymphoma (dated by TCRdb to between 2020 and 2021). Study-wide context: Nivolumab dosing was 3 mg/kg intravenously every 2 weeks, continuing until either disease progression or unacceptable toxicity. To define a peripheral blood immune signature of response to PD-1 blockade in classical Hodgkin lymphoma, the study combined TCR beta sequencing with CyTOF.

Genomic DNA was isolated using the Qiagen DNeasy kit from unsorted PBMCs as well as from negatively selected CD4+ and CD8+ fractions. Amplification of TCR beta CDR3 regions was done by immunoSEQ multiplex PCR with primers that anneal to V and J segments. A synthetic immune receptor repertoire was used to minimize amplification bias, and any residual bias was removed computationally once sequencing was done. Per the original workflow: Repertoire diversity was quantified as the Shannon entropy index using custom Python scripts. Unsorted, CD4+ and CD8+ repertoires were analyzed separately, except in combined analyses where CD4+ and CD8+ sequences were merged in silico. A clone counted as expanded when the clone's frequency after treatment rose at least 2-fold relative to C1D1, and clones undetected at baseline were given a pseudocount of 0.5. Singleton clones were defined as clones with 0 or 1 copy at C1D1, and non-singleton clones were defined as clones with 2 or more copies. By matching protein sequences in sorted samples from the same patient, clones expanded in unsorted samples were annotated as CD4+, CD8+ or unknown. Diversity changes from C1D1 to C4D1 were tested in paired samples using Wilcoxon tests. In TCRdb, the immuneACCESS table is reduced to in-frame sequences with V and J assigned. These tables do not hold every clone; where another copy was compared, an unresolved V gene accounts for under half, and the others remain unexplained. V and J calls and clone size are copied from that table; D and trimming were computed from the DNA. Here the sample has under 70,000 clones; around 88% occur a single time. The top ten clones comprise roughly an eighth of the sample.

The investigation overall reported the following: Among trial patients, those achieving complete response had baseline diversity similar to that of newly diagnosed patients, while diversity was significantly lower in partial responders and progressors. Lower diversity was observed in patients in whom nivolumab was started less than 1 year after ASCT, and these patients were excluded from later analyses so that confounding by immune reconstitution would be avoided. Baseline TCR diversity was reported to be lower in newly diagnosed patients than in healthy donors and to be lower still in relapsed/refractory patients. The study was restricted to a single clinical trial cohort, and the causes of repertoire differences, possibly disease activity or prior therapy, were left undefined. CD4+ but not CD8+ TCR diversity rose significantly by C4D1 (p=0.0027 vs p=0.16), most apparent in complete responders (p=0.02).

The meaning of the sample's time point label: cycle 1 day 1 (C1D1), immediately before nivolumab initiation. Every trial patient had relapsed following autologous stem cell transplantation, and prior brentuximab vedotin exposure was what differed among cohorts A, B and C. The trial cohort included 50 or so patients with relapsed/refractory classical Hodgkin lymphoma, and each patient had a best overall response of complete response, partial response or progressive disease. Trial patients were treated with single-agent nivolumab in the multi-cohort phase II CheckMate 205 trial. An independent review committee assessed best overall response by applying the 2007 International Working Group response criteria. Trial PBMCs were collected just before the start of nivolumab (C1D1) and during therapy at cycle 2 day 1 and cycle 4 day 1. Peripheral blood was collected in 8 mL Vacutainer Cell Preparation Tubes, from which PBMCs were isolated by centrifugation and then cryopreserved.

The sequencing here drew on peripheral blood mononuclear cells (PBMCs), taken at baseline. The TCR was taken from a human donor with classical Hodgkin lymphoma.

The bases read TGTGCCAGCAGCTTGGACAGGGGAGGCCACTACGAGCAGTACTTC. The resulting protein is CASSLDRGGHYEQYF. The chain employs TRBV7-2 and TRBJ2-7; a stretch of 9 junction bases matches TRBD1. Unmatched junction bases come to 6, with V trimmed by 3 bases and J by 3 bases. CDR1 SGHTA and CDR2 FQGNSA were looked up in the germline V gene. The CDR3 runs 15 amino acids, cysteine and phenylalanine included. Only CDR3 DNA remains: 45 bases, in frame from the first base.